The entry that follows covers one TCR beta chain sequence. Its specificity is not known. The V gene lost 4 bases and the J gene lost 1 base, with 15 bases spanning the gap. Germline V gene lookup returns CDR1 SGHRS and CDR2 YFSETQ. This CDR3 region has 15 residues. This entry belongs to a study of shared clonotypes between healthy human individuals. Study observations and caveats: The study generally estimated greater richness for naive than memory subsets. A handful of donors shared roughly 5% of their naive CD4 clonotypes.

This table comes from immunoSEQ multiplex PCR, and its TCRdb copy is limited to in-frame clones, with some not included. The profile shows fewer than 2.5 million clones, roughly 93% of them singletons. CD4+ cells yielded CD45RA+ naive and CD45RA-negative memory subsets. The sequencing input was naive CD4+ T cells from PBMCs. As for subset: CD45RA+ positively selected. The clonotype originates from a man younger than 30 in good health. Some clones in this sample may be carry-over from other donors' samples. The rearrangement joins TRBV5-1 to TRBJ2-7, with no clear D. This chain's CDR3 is CASSRQDVLSYEQYF. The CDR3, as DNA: TGCGCCAGCAGCCGGCAGGATGTCCTTTCCTACGAGCAGTACTTC. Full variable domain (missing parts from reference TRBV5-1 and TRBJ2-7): KAGVTQTPRYLIKTRGQQVTLSCSPISGHRSVSWYQQTPGQGLQFLFEYFSETQRNKGNFPGRFSGRQFSNSRSEMNVSTLELGDSALYLCASSRQDVLSYEQYFGPGTRLTVT.